The 3 T cell receptor beta chains in this list originate from one sample, sequenced in a study of cytomegalovirus exposure and HLA in healthy donors. PCR primers comprised 60 Vbeta and 13 Jbeta primers. Using immunoSEQ multiplex PCR, the repertoire was profiled, and TCRdb retains in-frame clones only, with some absent. Among more than 85,000 clones listed, 65% to 80% were seen once. Sequencing was performed on PBMCs. Every receptor here comes from a woman in her fifties or sixties in good health and CMV-seropositive.

The genes are TRBV2 and TRBJ1-1; D is unclear. V lost 0 bases to trimming and J lost 10 bases, with 18 bases between them. From germline, CDR1 is SNHLY and CDR2 FYNNEI. The CDR3 loop spans 15 amino acids. The CDR3 DNA is TGTGCCAGCAGTGAAGCGCGCTCGGCGGGGATTGGAGCTTTCTTT. Protein product: CASSEARSAGIGAFF.

This clone is a singleton in its sample. CDR3: CASSQESANYGYTF. The CDR3 DNA is TGTGCCAGCAGCCAAGAATCCGCTAACTATGGCTACACCTTC. This chain connects TRBV4-2 to TRBJ1-2; D is unresolved. Germline V gene sequence: CDR1 LGHNA, CDR2 YNFKEQ. Trimming took off 0 bases at V and 0 bases at J, with 5 bases between the two ends. The CDR3 has 14 residues.

This clone turned up a few times. The V gene is TRBV14, the J gene TRBJ2-3; possible D gene TRBD2, 7 bases. V shed 1 base and J shed 8 bases, with 16 bases lying between them. In germline, CDR1 is SGHDN, CDR2 FVKESK. This CDR3 region has 15 residues. CDR3 loop: CASSQGGGGGGTQYF. In DNA, the CDR3 is TGTGCCAGCAGCCAAGGAGGCGGGGGCGGAGGTACGCAGTATTTT.